This T cell receptor beta chain stems from a study of blood T cells in healthy people across ages. Study outcomes and limitations: Significant beta diversity loss was already apparent by age roughly 43, declining roughly linearly. CMV infection status of these donors was not known. Long-lived donors had more naive CD4+ cells and higher diversity than aged donors.

Roughly 10 milliliters of peripheral blood were drawn from each donor. A sample-barcoded 5' primer and a J-beta primer mix were used in a second PCR of about 7 to 12 cycles. MiXCR, run by TCRdb on the 5' RACE reads, gives a single entry per CDR3 protein. The repertoire holds 1.5 million to 2 million distinct CDR3 sequences, with about 49% as singletons. V was clipped by 6 bases and J by 3 bases, with 12 bases between them. The CDR3 loop spans 14 amino acids. In germline, CDR1 is KGHSH, CDR2 LQKENI. Turning to this clonotype: Its antigen is still unknown.

This TCR was sampled from a woman in her thirties or forties in good health. The sample taken for sequencing was blood. The rearrangement joins TRBV18 to TRBJ1-5; D gene ambiguous. The CDR3 spells CASSHRRDNQPQHF. The CDR3 DNA is TGTGCCAGCTCCCATCGACGGGACAATCAGCCCCAGCATTTT.